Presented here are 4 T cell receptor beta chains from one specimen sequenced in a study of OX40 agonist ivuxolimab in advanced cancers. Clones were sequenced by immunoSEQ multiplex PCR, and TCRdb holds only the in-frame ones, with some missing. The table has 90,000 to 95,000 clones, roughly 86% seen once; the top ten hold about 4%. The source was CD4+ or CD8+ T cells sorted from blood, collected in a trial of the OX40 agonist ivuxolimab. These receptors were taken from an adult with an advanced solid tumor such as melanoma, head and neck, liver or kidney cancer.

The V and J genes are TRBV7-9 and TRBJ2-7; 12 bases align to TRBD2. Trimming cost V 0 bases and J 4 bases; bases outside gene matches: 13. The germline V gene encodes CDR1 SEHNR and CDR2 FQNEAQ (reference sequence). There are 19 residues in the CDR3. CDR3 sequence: CASSLASLAGGPRSYEQYF. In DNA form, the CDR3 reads TGTGCCAGCAGCTTAGCGTCGCTAGCGGGAGGGCCGCGTTCGTACGAGCAGTACTTC.

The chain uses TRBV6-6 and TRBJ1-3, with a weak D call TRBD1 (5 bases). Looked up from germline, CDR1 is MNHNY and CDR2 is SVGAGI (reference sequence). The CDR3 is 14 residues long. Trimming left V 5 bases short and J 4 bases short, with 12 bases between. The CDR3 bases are TGTGCCAGCAGTCCGGGGACTCCCGGAAACACCATATATTTT. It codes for CASSPGTPGNTIYF.

The CDR3 DNA reads TGTGCCAGCAGTTACTCACACCGAGCTGACAATGAGCAGTTCTTC. This encodes CASSYSHRADNEQFF. The chain employs TRBV6-5 and TRBJ2-1; D not certain. V was cut by 0 bases and J by 5 bases, with 11 bases left in between. The CDR3 is 15 amino acids. The germline CDR1 and CDR2 sequences are MNHEY and SVGAGI.

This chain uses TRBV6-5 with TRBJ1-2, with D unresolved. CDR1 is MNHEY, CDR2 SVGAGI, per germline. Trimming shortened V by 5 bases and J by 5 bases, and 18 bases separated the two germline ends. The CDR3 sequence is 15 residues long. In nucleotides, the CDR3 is TGTGCCAGCAGTCCTAAAGGGATAATGATTTATGGCTACACCTTC. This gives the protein CASSPKGIMIYGYTF.